Sequencing of this TCR beta chain was carried out in a study of T cell changes during pregnancy in multiple sclerosis. The assay was immunoSEQ multiplex PCR, and TCRdb's table has in-frame clones only and misses some. The sample consists of over 50,000 clones, 85% to 90% of them appearing once. Germline-derived CDR1 and CDR2 are SGHVS and FQNEAQ. The trim removed 0 bases at V and 7 bases at J, leaving 9 bases unmatched. The CDR3 sequence is 15 residues long. Here the sequenced sample was peripheral blood, taken in the first trimester of pregnancy. This receptor was taken from a female donor in good health, enrolled as a control in a pregnancy study. The rearrangement joins TRBV7-8 to TRBJ2-7; 7 bases fit TRBD1. This CDR3 reads CASSLAFTGVWEQYF. The DNA of the CDR3 is TGTGCCAGCAGCTTAGCGTTTACAGGGGTGTGGGAGCAGTACTTC.